Described below is a single T cell receptor beta chain sequence and its context. Its target is unknown. Germline lookup yields CDR1 MNHEY and CDR2 SVGAGI. After removal of 3 bases from V and 10 bases from J, the junction contained 14 bases not matched to a gene. The CDR3 contains 16 residues. It was with 60 Vbeta and 13 Jbeta primers that the PCR ran. Produced via immunoSEQ multiplex PCR; TCRdb's table is partial and in-frame only. The sample lists about 130,000 clones, 78% occurring once. The sample belongs to a study of cytomegalovirus exposure and HLA in healthy donors. General study points: Highly shared sequence variants in one cluster were likely a sequencing artifact. Association of a missense DCLRE1C variant with TCR beta V- and J-gene trimming was reported in a later analysis. In a later analysis, a genetic analysis reported fewer productive-TCR N-insertions in an Asian-associated ancestry cluster than the cohort average.

Donors were ostensibly healthy at sampling, although undocumented immune exposures were probable. The sample consisted of PBMCs. This clonotype originated in a man aged 35 to 55 in good health and CMV-seronegative. V usage is TRBV6-5 and J usage is TRBJ1-4; 7 positions agree with TRBD1. The DNA of the CDR3 is TGTGCCAGCAGTTATTTAAACAGGGGAGGATCTGGAAAACTGTTTTTT. Protein sequence: CASSYLNRGGSGKLFF.